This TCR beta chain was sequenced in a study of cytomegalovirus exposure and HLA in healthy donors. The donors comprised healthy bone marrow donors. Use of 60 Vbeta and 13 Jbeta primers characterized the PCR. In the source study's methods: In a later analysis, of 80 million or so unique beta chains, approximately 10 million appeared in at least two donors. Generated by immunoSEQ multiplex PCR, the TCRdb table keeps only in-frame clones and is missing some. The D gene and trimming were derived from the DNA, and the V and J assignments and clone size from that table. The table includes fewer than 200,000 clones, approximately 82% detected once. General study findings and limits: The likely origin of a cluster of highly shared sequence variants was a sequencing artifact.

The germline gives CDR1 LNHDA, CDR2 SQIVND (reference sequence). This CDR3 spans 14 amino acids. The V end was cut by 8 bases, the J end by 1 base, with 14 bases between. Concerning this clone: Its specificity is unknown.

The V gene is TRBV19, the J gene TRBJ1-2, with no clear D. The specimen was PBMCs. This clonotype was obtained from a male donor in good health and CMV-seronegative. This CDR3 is CASGGQGSNYGYTF. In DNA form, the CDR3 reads TGTGCCAGTGGAGGGCAAGGGAGTAACTATGGCTACACCTTC.